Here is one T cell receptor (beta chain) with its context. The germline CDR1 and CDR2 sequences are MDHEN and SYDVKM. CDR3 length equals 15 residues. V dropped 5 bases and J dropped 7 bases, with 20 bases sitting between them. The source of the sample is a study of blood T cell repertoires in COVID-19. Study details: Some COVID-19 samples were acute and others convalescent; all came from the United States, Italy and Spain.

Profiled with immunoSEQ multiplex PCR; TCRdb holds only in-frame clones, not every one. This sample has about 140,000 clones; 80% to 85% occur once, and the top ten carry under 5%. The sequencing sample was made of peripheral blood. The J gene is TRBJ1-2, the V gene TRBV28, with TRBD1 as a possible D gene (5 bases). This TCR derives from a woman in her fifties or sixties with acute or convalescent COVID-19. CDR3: CASSPRGVGGGGYTF. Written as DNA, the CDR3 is TGTGCCAGCAGTCCTCGGGGCGTCGGGGGGGGTGGCTACACCTTC.